This is a list of T cell receptor beta chains from one sample in a study of blood T cell repertoires in COVID-19. Assay: immunoSEQ multiplex PCR; the TCRdb copy retains only in-frame clones and omits some. This table holds 55,000 to 75,000 clones, 65% to 90% found once. Sequencing was carried out using peripheral blood. The source is an elderly man with active COVID-19. Each CDR3 is given without its conserved first and last residue. A row's size may be missing; if present it is once, few, many or a size class.

-	TRBV5-5	TRBJ1-1	ASSLFRDRASEAF
-	TRBV6-5	TRBJ2-1	ASISGGLSGNEQF
-	TRBV5-1	TRBJ2-1	ASSQGARRNEQF
few	TRBV11-2	TRBJ2-1	ASSLEVAEDEQF
-	TRBV10-3	TRBJ2-6	AIRSRDRGNVPGANVLT
-	TRBV5-1	TRBJ1-1	ASRYDRDGEAF
-	TRBV5-1	TRBJ2-1	ASSAGLAGVSEQF
-	TRBV5-6	TRBJ2-7	ASSYGLAEAYEQY
-	TRBV25-1	TRBJ2-2	ASIGSLNTGELF
-	TRBV15	TRBJ1-5	ATSRAPGTGIIKQPQH
-	TRBV4-2	TRBJ2-5	ASPRTSGEQETQY
-	TRBV10-3	TRBJ2-3	ATGSGTGRADTQY
-	TRBV19	TRBJ1-2	ASRNTGGVNYGYT
-	TRBV3-1/TRBV3-2	TRBJ1-5	ASSQAEPQCRQGRTSQPQH
-	TRBV5-4	TRBJ2-7	ASSNYYEQY
-	TRBV7-3	TRBJ2-1	ASSLNSGRGSYNEQF
-	TRBV12-3/TRBV12-4	TRBJ1-6	ASSVFRESPLH
-	TRBV3-1/TRBV3-2	TRBJ2-1	ASSQLPNFSGSRNEQF
-	TRBV6-5	TRBJ2-6	AGTRDLSGANVLT
-	TRBV18	TRBJ1-3	ASSPIPPGTGNSGNTIY
-	TRBV29-1	TRBJ1-1	SGGRFGTEAF
few	TRBV11-1	TRBJ1-1	ASSLDGRGNTEAF
once	TRBV18	TRBJ1-1	ASSEGTNTEAF
-	TRBV29-1	TRBJ1-3	SVADGAGNTIY
-	TRBV11-2	TRBJ2-1	ASSQTGAGVSYNEQF
-	TRBV28	TRBJ1-1	ASSSDTPRNTEAF
-	TRBV4-3	TRBJ2-3	ASSQTGGVDTQY
-	TRBV7-8	TRBJ2-3	ASSRDRADTQY
-	TRBV5-1	TRBJ2-3	ASSLEERSSGGTDTQY
many	TRBV28	TRBJ2-2	ASSSGEWDTGELF
-	TRBV5-1	TRBJ2-1	ASSLDGGGNEQF
-	TRBV5-5	TRBJ2-4	ASSSTGDKNIQY
-	TRBV18	TRBJ1-3	ASSIEHTVSGNTIY
few	TRBV18	TRBJ2-7	ASSPSGNSYEQY
once	TRBV5-5	TRBJ2-7	ASGSGGTYEQY
-	TRBV6-5	TRBJ2-7	ASSSAGGEQY
-	TRBV9	TRBJ2-1	ASSAGYEQF
-	TRBV3-1/TRBV3-2	TRBJ2-5	ASSRAQGTETQY
once	TRBV6-5	TRBJ2-7	ASSYSREGYEQY
-	TRBV2	TRBJ2-3	ASSASDTQY
-	TRBV3-1/TRBV3-2	TRBJ2-7	ASSQDLIYEQY
few	TRBV6-5	TRBJ1-1	ASSTGRFNTEAF
few	TRBV7-2	TRBJ2-1	ASSGQILGNEQF
-	TRBV7-2	TRBJ2-5	ASSLSTSGWVKTQY
-	TRBV2	TRBJ1-2	ASSEMEGGYGYT
-	TRBV5-8	TRBJ1-5	ASSLALGGRSLSNQPQH
-	TRBV28	TRBJ2-5	ASSLPKFPETQY
-	TRBV19	TRBJ1-1	ASIHRTVLNTEAF
-	TRBV15	TRBJ2-1	ATSKERGVGNEQF
-	TRBV10-1	TRBJ1-2	ATTSPSGHPYICGYT
-	TRBV23-1	TRBJ2-4	ASSQESGGRAKNIQY
-	TRBV7-6	TRBJ1-4	ASSPTGVPTNEKLF
-	TRBV6-2/TRBV6-3	TRBJ2-1	ASSYLAGGIQGF
-	TRBV24-1	TRBJ2-1	ATSDWGDDGGNEQF
-	TRBV7-3	TRBJ2-3	ASSLRLGGSTDTQY
-	TRBV7-9	TRBJ2-7	ASSHGGPYEQY
-	TRBV11-3	TRBJ2-1	ASSPRDRAYNEQF
-	TRBV6-5	TRBJ1-1	AAFRDRINTEAF
once	TRBV6-2/TRBV6-3	TRBJ2-3	ASSYSSAGGTPGDTQY
-	TRBV6-6	TRBJ2-1	ASWDSISNEQF